The entry below gives a single T cell receptor (beta chain) sequence along with its context. It has no known antigen specificity. The entry originates in a study of CXCR3-negative and CXCR3-positive naive CD8 T cells (dated by TCRdb to the late 2010s). In the study overall: Roughly 140 million TRB reads were obtained in total, roughly 1.5 +/- 0.3 million reads per library. TRBV-TRBJ cluster analysis included naive subsets from 5 donors and memory cells from 3 donors. The diversity and physicochemical repertoire analyses included 11 donors pooled from two independent experiments. Paper-wide results and their limitations: Compared with CXCR3-negative naive cells, CXCR3-positive naive cells had TRB CDR3s with higher hydrophobicity (lower Kidera factor 4), lower energy, and higher strength and volume indices. Freshly isolated PBMCs were used for most assays because CXCR3 expression went down partially after cryopreservation. Comparably high repertoire diversity was found in both naive subsets, whereas much lower repertoire diversity was found in memory CD8+ T cells. Because surface CD5, which is linked to self-reactivity in mice, was comparable between the naive subsets, TCR interaction strength was also inferred from the physicochemical properties of TRB CDR3s. Similar TRBV-TRBJ usage was shown by naive CXCR3-negative and CXCR3-positive cells from the same donor, whereas distinct patterns were shown by memory cells.

The sequencing machine was a NextSeq 550. The Human TCR Profiling Kit (MiLaboratory) was used to prepare UMI-labeled 5' RACE TRB cDNA libraries. The full amount of extracted RNA was used for cDNA synthesis, and the full amount of resulting cDNA was used for PCR amplification. Libraries were prepared in parallel with an identical number of PCR cycles. Per the authors' processing: About 49,000 +/- 11,000 unique UMI-labeled TRB cDNA molecules per library were extracted with MIGEC and MiXCR, with at least two reads per UMI required. Each library averaged around 40,000 +/- 10,000 functional in-frame TRB CDR3 nucleotide clonotypes without stop codons. After downsampling to 5000 UMI-labeled TRB molecules per sample, diversity metrics, including normalized Shannon-Wiener and Chao1, were computed in VDJtools. VDJtools was used to calculate clonotype-size-weighted physicochemical properties of the central five CDR3 residues, namely interaction energy, strength, volume and Kidera factor 4. With the reads reprocessed by TCRdb, a single entry stands for each CDR3 protein sequence and no DNA is reported. TCRdb's processing, not the authors' own work, is the source of the V and J calls. The sample's own table lists about 90,000 distinct CDR3 sequences. Roughly 0.89% of the sample goes to the ten largest clones.

Each CD8+ T cell subset was flow-sorted in triplicate, with some 300,000 cells per subset placed directly into RLT lysis buffer. To keep memory contaminants out, a stringent definition of naive CD8+ T cells was applied: CD45RO-CCR7+CD27+CD95-. Standard density gradient centrifugation was used to isolate peripheral blood mononuclear cells from buffy coats. A FACSAria III was used to flow-sort naive CD8+ T cells into CXCR3-negative and CXCR3-positive populations. An RNeasy Mini Kit was used to extract total RNA from the sorted cells. The germline V gene provides CDR1 MGHRA and CDR2 YSYEKL. Inclusive of the bounding cysteine and phenylalanine, the CDR3 is 18 residues long. No nucleotide data were recorded.

The sequence derives from a human donor in good health. Some clones in this sample may be carry-over from other donors' samples. Rearrangement joined TRBV4-1 to TRBJ2-2; TCRdb lists TRBD1, though no DNA is available to test this call. The sequencing sample was made of naive CXCR3+ CD8+ T cells from blood. Interpreted using the paper, the cell subset or site label stands for: CD45RO-CCR7+CD27+CD95- naive CD8+ T cells expressing CXCR3 (TNR3+). The CDR3 protein: CASSQGPSGTDSTGELFF.